This TCR beta chain was sequenced for a study of T cells in Graves' hyperthyroidism and ophthalmopathy. About the research overall: Blood was drawn when the patient was first diagnosed and still untreated.

Germline CDR1 is SGHVS and CDR2 is FQNEAQ. The germline V and J ends were trimmed by 3 bases and 5 bases, with 11 bases remaining between them. The CDR3 is made up of 14 amino acids. The study based diagnoses on clinical symptoms, serum thyroxine and TRAb, thyroid ultrasound and orbital computed tomography. About 10 ml fresh peripheral blood yielded the PBMCs. There were TCR beta CDR3 regions amplified from RNA transcripts. The HTBI set primed first-round TCR CDR3 RT-PCR. TCRdb passed the multiplex PCR reads through MiXCR, listing each CDR3 protein once. The sample yields more than 20,000 distinct CDR3 sequences, around 50% seen once.

The TCR originated in a middle-aged woman with Graves' hyperthyroidism that later progressed to Graves' ophthalmopathy. Sequencing was done on a sample of blood. The chain uses TRBV7-8 and TRBJ1-5, with D perhaps TRBD1 (6 bases). CDR3 nucleotides: TGTGCCAGCAGCTTCACCAGGACAGATCAGCCCCAGCATTTT. Its protein is CASSFTRTDQPQHF.